The 13 T cell receptor beta chains below come from one sample, sequenced in a study of CD8+ T cells in alopecia areata. cDNA serving as the sequencing template came from extracted, reverse transcribed RNA. Repertoires were generated with immunoSEQ multiplex PCR, while TCRdb's copy carries only in-frame clones and drops some. Among about 140,000 clones listed, 86% were seen once. Treatment: oral pan-JAK inhibitor, 5-10 mg twice daily. This material consisted of CD8+ T cells sorted from blood, taken at week 4, from a patient treated with tofacitinib. All receptors come from a human donor with alopecia areata.

As concerns this clone: Different DNA sequences within this sample yield the same CDR3. The genes are TRBV30 and TRBJ2-7; 7 positions agree with TRBD1. CDR3 size: 13 residues. V lost 1 base and J lost 4; bases outside the gene matches: 4. Germline V CDR1 and CDR2: GTSNPN, SVGIG (reference sequence). The DNA of the CDR3 is TGTGCCTGGAGTGAGGGGGCTGGGTACGAGCAGTACTTC. It is translated as CAWSEGAGYEQYF.

This chain connects TRBV7-8 to TRBJ2-3; TRBD2 matches at 11 bases. Unmatched junction bases numbered 8, after V lost 4 bases and J lost 5 bases. CDR3 size: 16 residues. Germline loops: CDR1 SGHVS, CDR2 FQNEAQ. This CDR3 reads CASSSGLAESLDTQYF. The CDR3 region has the DNA TGTGCCAGCAGCTCGGGACTAGCGGAGAGCCTAGATACGCAGTATTTT.

Comments on this clone: The missing conserved phenylalanine or tryptophan at the end of this CDR3 makes a read error likely. It is unclear where the CDR3 begins or ends on the DNA, so no DNA is shown, and the CDR3 is as TCRdb lists it. V gene TRBV12-5 combines with J gene TRBJ2-7. The CDR3 sequence runs 9 residues, both termini included. CDR1 LGHNT and CDR2 FRNRAP come from the germline V gene. The CDR3 region is CASGFPMDL.

This clone was seen a single time. The chain employs TRBV7-9 and TRBJ2-3, with D unresolved. V was pared by 2 bases and J by 0 bases, with 12 bases between. Germline lookup yields CDR1 SEHNR and CDR2 FQNEAQ (reference sequence). The CDR3 spans 16 residues. This chain's CDR3 is CASSLRGRPSTDTQYF. CDR3 nucleotide sequence: TGTGCCAGCAGCTTAAGAGGTCGCCCTAGCACAGATACGCAGTATTTT.

The chain joins TRBV5-1 to TRBJ2-7, with D unresolved. Germline V gene lookup returns CDR1 SGHRS and CDR2 YFSETQ. CDR3 size: 14 residues. The V end lost 6 bases, the J end lost 5 bases, and 18 bases lay between the germline ends. The CDR3 loop is CASNPGESTHEQYF. The CDR3 nucleotides read TGCGCCAGCAACCCAGGAGAGTCCACCCACGAGCAGTACTTC. Full variable domain (rest looked up from reference TRBV5-1 and TRBJ2-7): KAGVTQTPRYLIKTRGQQVTLSCSPISGHRSVSWYQQTPGQGLQFLFEYFSETQRNKGNFPGRFSGRQFSNSRSEMNVSTLELGDSALYLCASNPGESTHEQYFGPGTRLTVT.

This chain links TRBV11-2 with TRBJ2-3, with 11 bases aligning to TRBD2. V was clipped by 5 bases and J by 2 bases; unmatched bases: 6. The CDR3 loop spans 16 amino acids. CDR1 and CDR2 (germline): SGHAT, FQNNGV. CDR3 coding DNA: TGTGCCAGCAGCAGTTTAGCGGGAGGGCCCACAGATACGCAGTATTTT. Amino acids: CASSSLAGGPTDTQYF.

The rearrangement joins TRBV30 to TRBJ2-2, with D unclear. Germline lookup yields CDR1 GTSNPN and CDR2 SVGIG (reference sequence). The CDR3 consists of 11 residues. Between the trimmed V and J ends, which lost 8 bases and 1 base, there was a span of 5 bases. DNA for the CDR3: TGTGCCGAAGAGAACACCGGGGAGCTGTTTTTT. Its protein product is CAEENTGELFF. The variable domain in full, with the rest retrieved from reference TRBV30 and TRBJ2-2, is SQTIHQWPATLVQPVGSPLSLECTVEGTSNPNLYWYRQAAGRGLQLLFYSVGIGQISSEVPQNLSASRPQDRQFILSSKKLLLSDSGFYLCAEENTGELFFGEGSRLTVL.

The V and J genes are TRBV29-1 and TRBJ1-2; maybe TRBD1 (5 bases). Germline V gene data show CDR1 as SQVTM and CDR2 as ANQGSEA. V was clipped by 6 bases and J by 8 bases, with 19 bases between them. CDR3 length: 13 residues. The CDR3 nucleotides are TGCAGCGTCCGAACCGGGGGGGTTCACGGCTACACCTTC. Protein sequence: CSVRTGGVHGYTF. Based on the CDR3 plus reference TRBV29-1 and TRBJ1-2, the full variable domain is SAVISQKPSRDICQRGTSLTIQCQVDSQVTMMFWYRQQPGQSLTLIATANQGSEATYESGFVIDKFPISRPNLTFSTLTVSNMSPEDSSIYLCSVRTGGVHGYTFGSGTRLTVV.

The chain recombines TRBV6-1 with TRBJ2-7; D gene ambiguous. The CDR3 has 11 amino acids. Germline V CDR1 and CDR2: MNHNS, SASEGT. The V end lost 3 bases, the J end lost 2 bases, and 2 bases lay between the germline ends. The CDR3 reads CASSDTYEQYF. The CDR3 bases are TGTGCCAGCAGTGACACCTACGAGCAGTACTTC.

The V gene is TRBV5-6, the J gene TRBJ2-1; 10 nucleotides agree with TRBD2. Germline CDR1 reads SGHDT; CDR2 reads YYEEEE. V dropped 1 base and J dropped 5; count of bases not matched to a gene: 6. The CDR3 totals 16 residues. The CDR3 loop reads CASSLWASGRDNEQFF. The CDR3 bases are TGTGCCAGCAGCTTGTGGGCTAGCGGGAGAGACAATGAGCAGTTCTTC.

The chain couples TRBV11-2 to TRBJ2-7; D gene uncertain. In germline, CDR1 is SGHAT, CDR2 FQNNGV. V was trimmed by 0 bases and J by 4 bases, leaving 7 bases between them. This CDR3 spans 13 amino acids. CDR3: CASSLDNSYEQYF. The CDR3 coding sequence is TGTGCCAGCAGCTTAGATAACTCATACGAGCAGTACTTC.

The CDR3 nucleotides read TGTGCCAGCAGCCCCACTAGCGCCCTAGGCACAGATACGCAGTATTTT. Encoded protein: CASSPTSALGTDTQYF. This chain links TRBV7-6 with TRBJ2-3; 7 nucleotides align to TRBD2. V lost 5 bases and J lost 1; bases outside the gene matches: 9. Germline V gene lookup returns CDR1 SGHVS and CDR2 FNYEAQ. This CDR3 is built from 16 residues.

The CDR3 spells CSVEYRGSEQYF. The CDR3 bases are TGCAGCGTTGAGTACAGGGGGAGCGAGCAGTACTTC. V usage is TRBV29-1 and J usage is TRBJ2-7; 8 bases are shared with TRBD1. This CDR3 is built from 12 residues. Germline V gives CDR1 SQVTM, CDR2 ANQGSEA. With 3 bases clipped from V and 6 bases from J, the junction kept 4 bases outside the gene matches.